This TCR beta chain emerged from a study of OX40 agonist ivuxolimab in advanced cancers. At the level of the study: Dose-escalation patients' cancers were hepatocellular carcinoma, melanoma, renal cell or head and neck cancer.

Only in-frame clones appear in the TCRdb table, and some are missing; sequencing was by immunoSEQ multiplex PCR. The sample yields around 43,000 clones, 80% to 90% seen once. Baseline was the first blood sampling point, followed by cycle 4 day 1 and cycle 7 day 1. Findings and limits, study-wide: Partial responders dosed at 0.1-3.0 mg/kg displayed clonal expansion ranking among the lowest. CD4+ T cells averaged fewer expanded clones than CD8+ T cells.

There are 15 residues in the CDR3. CDR1 and CDR2 (germline): MNHEY, SMNVEV (reference sequence). The junction had 8 bases not matched to a gene; V was cut back by 5 bases and J by 2 bases. In this sample, this clone turned up a few times. Its target is not known. The chain links TRBV27 to TRBJ2-5; 7 nucleotides match TRBD1. This TCR was sampled from an adult with an advanced solid tumor such as melanoma, head and neck, liver or kidney cancer. The sample consisted of CD4+ or CD8+ T cells sorted from blood, taken in a trial of the OX40 agonist ivuxolimab. Here the CDR3 reads CASSPTYRGQETQYF. For the CDR3, the DNA is TGTGCCAGCAGTCCGACTTACAGGGGTCAAGAGACCCAGTACTTC.